A single sample is the source of the 16 T cell receptor beta chains below, sequenced in a study of Graves' ophthalmopathy and Graves' hyperthyroidism. RNA served as the template for amplifying TCR beta CDR3 regions. The authors performed first-round RT-PCR with HTBI primers and then a second-round multiplex PCR. TCRdb processed the multiplex PCR reads anew with MiXCR; each CDR3 protein has one entry. Of hundreds of thousands of distinct CDR3 sequences listed, approximately 15% are singletons. The material sequenced was peripheral blood. Source of these receptors: a woman under 30 with stable Graves' hyperthyroidism.

This clonotype was observed at least ten times. The V and J genes are TRBV12-3 or TRBV12-4 and TRBJ1-1; D is ambiguous. V lost 4 bases and J lost 2, with 8 bases in between. The CDR3 runs 13 residues. CDR3 in amino acids: CASSSLSNTEAFF. CDR3 sequence (DNA): TGTGCCAGCAGTTCTCTAAGCAACACTGAAGCTTTCTTT.

This clonotype was detected only a few times. V gene TRBV20-1 combines with J gene TRBJ1-2, with 7 bases lining up with TRBD1. Germline-derived CDR1 and CDR2 are DFQATT and SNEGSKA (reference sequence). The length of the CDR3 is 12 residues. V lost 8 bases, J lost 4 bases, and 7 bases stayed unmatched. The CDR3 DNA is TGCAGTTCATTCCAGGGGGTCTATGGCTACACCTTC. As protein: CSSFQGVYGYTF.

At least ten counts were recorded for this clonotype. This sequence joins TRBV24-1 and TRBJ1-5; D call uncertain. The V end was cut by 5 bases, the J end by 6 bases, with 10 bases between. CDR3 length: 13 amino acids. CDR1 and CDR2 (germline): KGHDR, SFDVKD. The CDR3 bases are TGTGCCACCAGTGTCCCTTGGCGTCAGCCCCAGCATTTT. This codes for CATSVPWRQPQHF.

The sample holds many counts of this clonotype. CDR3 region: CASSFRTDYNSPLHF. CDR3 coding DNA: TGTGCCAGCAGTTTTCGGACAGACTATAATTCACCCCTCCACTTT. This chain links TRBV6-5 with TRBJ1-6; possibly TRBD1 for D (6 bases). The CDR3 consists of 15 residues. Trimming left V 4 bases short and J 3 bases short, with 10 bases between. Germline CDR1 and CDR2: MNHEY and SVGAGI.

This clonotype was observed many times. The chain joins TRBV6-2 or TRBV6-3 to TRBJ1-1; no reliable D call. V was cut by 0 bases and J by 0 bases, with 5 bases left in between. This CDR3 region has 14 residues. Per germline, CDR1 MNHEY and CDR2 SVGEGT. CDR3 coding DNA: TGTGCCAGCAGTTACTCGCAGATGAACACTGAAGCTTTCTTT. Its protein is CASSYSQMNTEAFF.

This clonotype came up a few times. The genes are TRBV28 and TRBJ1-2; 8 bases line up with TRBD1. The V gene's germline CDR1 is MDHEN and CDR2 SYDVKM. This CDR3 region has 15 residues. V was clipped by 6 bases and J by 4 bases; unmatched bases: 10. CDR3 nucleotides: TGTGCCAGCAGCCTCGGACAGGGTCATGGCTATGGCTACACCTTC. This codes for CASSLGQGHGYGYTF.

The rearrangement uses TRBV7-2 and TRBJ2-7; TRBD2 matches 11 bases. The V gene end was trimmed by 2 bases and the J gene end by 3 bases; junction bases not matched to a gene: 3. This CDR3 contains 15 residues. The germline gives CDR1 SGHTA, CDR2 FQGNSA. The CDR3 sequence: CASSLSSGGFYEQYF. The DNA of the CDR3 is TGTGCCAGCAGCTTATCTAGCGGGGGGTTCTACGAGCAGTACTTC. Drawing the rest from reference TRBV7-2 and TRBJ2-7, the complete variable domain is GAGVSQSPSNKVTEKGKDVELRCDPISGHTALYWYRQSLGQGLEFLIYFQGNSAPDKSGLPSDRFSAERTGGSVSTLTIQRTQQEDSAVYLCASSLSSGGFYEQYFGPGTRLTVT.

This clonotype was counted at least ten times. The V call is TRBV12-3 or TRBV12-4, the J call TRBJ2-7, with D maybe TRBD1 (5 bases). This CDR3 contains 13 residues. V shed 6 bases and J shed 3 bases, with 12 bases lying between them. The CDR3 DNA reads as TGTGCCAGCAGCCGTAAAGGGGACTACGAGCAGTACTTC. Translating gives CASSRKGDYEQYF.

Many counts were recorded for this clonotype. CDR3 sequence: CASSLKGLYEQYF. CDR3 nucleotide sequence: TGTGCCAGCAGTTTAAAAGGACTCTACGAGCAGTACTTC. This rearrangement joins TRBV12-3 or TRBV12-4 to TRBJ2-7; D might be TRBD2 (5 bases). Trimming removed 2 bases at V and 3 bases at J, with 8 bases between. The CDR3 has 13 residues.

The chain recombines TRBV2 with TRBJ1-2, with D perhaps matching TRBD1 (6 bases). Per germline, CDR1 SNHLY and CDR2 FYNNEI. The CDR3 consists of 14 residues. V was cut by 3 bases and J by 8 bases, with 16 bases left in between. CDR3 amino acids: CASSDGTLFRGYTF. The CDR3 nucleotides are TGTGCCAGCAGTGACGGGACACTTTTTAGGGGCTACACCTTC.

This clonotype was detected ten times or more. The CDR3 is CATGAGQGNQPQHF. The CDR3 DNA sequence: TGTGCCACCGGGGCAGGGCAGGGTAATCAGCCCCAGCATTTT. The gene calls are TRBV24-1 and TRBJ1-5, with D possibly being TRBD1 (5 bases). The CDR3 is 14 residues long. The germline V gene has CDR1 KGHDR and CDR2 SFDVKD. V dropped 9 bases and J dropped 4 bases, with 15 bases sitting between them.

Ten or more counts support this clonotype. The junction shows a germline mismatch at one end, possibly a read error. The chain links TRBV12-3 or TRBV12-4 to TRBJ2-2; D is unresolved. The CDR3 sequence is 15 residues long. CDR3 DNA sequence: TGTGCCAGCAATTTAGTAAGCGCGAACACCGGGGAGCTGTTTTTT. Amino acids: CASNLVSANTGELFF.

This clonotype was recorded many times. The CDR3 spells CASSLNFYEQYF. The CDR3 DNA is TGCGCCAGCAGCTTGAACTTCTACGAGCAGTACTTC. V is TRBV5-1 and J is TRBJ2-7; D gene uncertain. Trimming pared 1 base from V and 3 bases from J, leaving 5 bases between. Germline V gene lookup returns CDR1 SGHRS and CDR2 YFSETQ. The CDR3 is 12 amino acids.

This clonotype was picked up many times. V is TRBV6-5 and J is TRBJ1-5; no reliable D call. This CDR3 is 14 amino acids long. V shed 2 bases and J shed 6 bases, with 11 bases lying between them. Germline CDR1 is MNHEY and CDR2 is SVGAGI. The DNA of the CDR3 is TGTGCCAGCAGTTACAGGGTTTGGGGTCAGCCCCAGCATTTT. Its protein is CASSYRVWGQPQHF.

This clonotype turned up a few times. The chain employs TRBV2 and TRBJ1-1, with a weak D call TRBD1 (6 bases). This CDR3 is built from 15 residues. With 6 bases removed from V and 6 bases from J, the gap between germline ends came to 20 bases. Germline CDR1 is SNHLY and CDR2 is FYNNEI. CDR3 amino acids: CASSTPGGGAPEAFF. In DNA form, the CDR3 reads TGTGCCAGCAGCACCCCCGGTGGGGGGGCACCTGAAGCTTTCTTT.

The table lists this clonotype with many counts. The V call is TRBV12-3 or TRBV12-4, the J call TRBJ2-7, with 7 bases fitting TRBD1. This CDR3 is built from 14 residues. Trimming took 3 bases from V and 3 from J; bases not matched to a gene: 5. The CDR3 is CASSLTGLVYEQYF. The CDR3 nucleotides read TGTGCCAGCAGTTTGACAGGGTTAGTCTACGAGCAGTACTTC.